This T cell receptor beta chain originates from a study of regulatory T cells in long-lasting Graves disease (dated by TCRdb to the early 2020s). A note on the overall study: In the newly diagnosed Graves' disease group, patients had been taking antithyroid drugs for less than 3 months. This study used TCR sequencing and RNA sequencing of peripheral blood to compare persistent Graves' disease patients against newly diagnosed Graves' disease patients. The study was registered as a clinical trial and conducted in China. A total of around 35 samples underwent TCR sequencing: about 13 from persistent and about 20 from newly diagnosed Graves' disease patients.

This clonotype was recorded many times. The antigen this receptor binds is unknown. No much larger clonotype is one base removed from it; base qualities were not supplied. The CDR3 starts with the cysteine, ends with the phenylalanine, and has 17 residues. Only the CDR3 part of the read is kept: 51 bases, read in frame from the first base. For this chain, trimming is 5 bases at the V end and 7 bases at the J end, and the number of junction bases without a gene match is 12. From a lookup of the germline V gene, CDR1 and CDR2 are MGHDK and SYGVNS. The time point label corresponds to: newly diagnosed GD, antithyroid drugs for less than 3 months. For both TCR sequencing and RNA sequencing, RNA was extracted from PBMCs in TRIzol. Graves' disease was diagnosed according to American Thyroid Association guidelines. Patients for the study were recruited at an endocrinology department in Xi'an, China. Each patient gave around 9 milliliters of peripheral blood, collected in an EDTA anticoagulant tube. Ficoll Paque Plus density gradient separation was used to isolate PBMCs, and no additional T cell sorting was done. An Agilent 2100 Bioanalyzer and agarose gel were used to assess RNA quality, and a NanoDrop 2000 was used to measure RNA concentration.

Library generation was performed with multiplex PCR. Sequencing was performed on an Illumina HiSeq 4000. To build TCR beta libraries, CDR3 regions were amplified by Arm-PCR using iRepertoire HTBI primers. Before sequencing, the PCR products went through gel purification. Processing in the source paper ran as follows. A total of some 65 TRBV and under 15 TRBJ segments were identified across samples and were used for gene usage analysis of CDR3 amino acid clonotypes. COPE and FqMerger were used to merge filtered high-quality paired reads into contigs. Contigs were aligned with BLAST to IMGT TRBV, TRBD and TRBJ reference genes, and CDR3 was defined per IMGT. Any clonotype with a frequency above 0.1% was classified as a highly expanded clone. Shannon entropy was used to measure repertoire diversity, and the Gini coefficient was used to measure V-J evenness. A clonotype found in more than one individual was treated as public. TCRdb ran its own pipeline on the public reads, namely fastp trimming at Q25 and MiXCR clone calling, and kept in-frame beta chains. Records with the same CDR3 protein are collapsed into one entry carrying the most frequent genes and DNA. TCRdb, rather than the study authors, made the V and J calls. The sample records 390,000 or so distinct CDR3 sequences, approximately 12% of which are singletons. The ten largest make up approximately 20% of the sample.

The research as a whole found: Patients with persistent disease shared more public clonotypes (around 2,700) than newly diagnosed patients did (roughly 970). Preferential use of TRBV28, TRBJ1-2 and TRBJ2-5 was observed in persistent disease, whereas TRBV20-1 and TRBJ2-1 were favored in newly diagnosed disease. Peripheral blood alone was examined, since thyroid tissue, which constituted the primary lesion, could not be accessed. Compared with newly diagnosed patients, patients with persistent Graves' disease had lower TCR Shannon entropy and fewer highly expanded clones, which suggests clonal expansion. The small sample size was acknowledged by the authors as a limitation that may reduce accuracy. Sequencing and analysis were limited to the TCR beta chain.

These data also featured in a second study, about T cells in Graves' hyperthyroidism and ophthalmopathy. According to the second study: Stable Graves' hyperthyroidism was defined as the absence of progression to ophthalmopathy over 18 months of follow-up. Hyperthyroidism patients were aged 18 to 65 years and newly diagnosed, with disease duration of less than 2 months. Exclusion was applied to patients with uncontrolled infections, other autoimmune diseases, pregnancy or lactation. Clinical symptoms, serum thyroxine and TRAb, thyroid ultrasound, and orbital computed tomography formed the basis for the diagnoses. The TCR CDR3 was subjected to a first round of RT-PCR using the HTBI primer set and the Qiagen OneStep RT-PCR kit. Most expanded thyroid clonotypes (frequency above 0.001) were also found in blood, which suggests that blood repertoires may mirror thyroid immune responses. A model built on a 13 V-J signature distinguished ophthalmopathy from stable hyperthyroidism, reaching over 85% sensitivity and 81.08% specificity in cross-validation and 80%/75% in testing. In validation, progression to ophthalmopathy was predicted by the model with roughly 69% sensitivity and under 85% specificity, a median of around 6.5 months before onset. A discovery cohort of about 100 patients, about 40 with Graves' ophthalmopathy and 57 with stable Graves' hyperthyroidism, was used to find distinguishing TCR V-J signatures. Prospective prediction of ophthalmopathy was tested in an independent validation cohort consisting of about 19 hyperthyroidism patients and more than 15 patients who later progressed to ophthalmopathy. For training and testing, the roughly 100 patients in the discovery cohort were randomly divided in a 7:3 ratio. The study also compared thyroid tissue and blood T-cell repertoires from several Graves' hyperthyroidism patients. Following sampling, methimazole starting at 30 mg daily was given to hyperthyroidism patients, and high-dose intravenous methylprednisolone was given to ophthalmopathy patients. The libraries were constructed in a second round of multiplex PCR and then size-selected and purified. The libraries were sequenced on an Illumina HiSeq2000 using paired-end 100 bp reads. SOAPnuke was used to process the raw data, removing reads that contained adapters or uncalled bases, had a mean Phred below 15, or lacked an exact match to the constant primer or identifier. COPE v1.2.5 was used to merge the high-quality paired reads, and each unique nucleotide sequence was defined as a clonotype. Clonotypes were aligned to IMGT TRBV, TRBD and TRBJ reference segments using MiTCR v1.1. The analysis included only V-J combinations with a frequency above 0.0001, which together covered 99.2% of the repertoires. The TCS score was defined as the ratio of F50 (clonal expansion) to E x V (chaos), calculated using BLOSUM62-based TCRdist between CDR3 peptides within each V-J. Welch's t-statistics and random forest reduced around 520 V-J features to roughly 13, which were used in a naive Bayes classifier (R e1071). No statistical method was used to fix the sample size in advance, and group allocation was not hidden from the investigators. TCR Vbeta CDR3 sequencing of approximately 140 peripheral blood samples (over 40 ophthalmopathy, about 75 hyperthyroidism and around 17 progressor patients) is reported in the paper.

The clonotype comes from a woman under 30 with Graves disease. Donor details come from another sample of the same person, matched by shared clones. Sample: peripheral blood mononuclear cells (PBMCs), taken at new diagnosis, from a patient treated with antithyroid drugs. The V and J genes are TRBV25-1 and TRBJ2-2; the central 11 bases match TRBD2. The nucleotide sequence is TGTGCCAGCAGTTCAGGACTAGCGGGCGATAGTGGCGGGGAGCTGTTTTTT. The resulting protein is CASSSGLAGDSGGELFF.